Below are 29 T cell receptor beta chains sequenced from a single sample in a study of blood T cell repertoires in COVID-19. Profiling relied on immunoSEQ multiplex PCR, and the TCRdb table lists in-frame clones only, not all of them. The top ten clones hold around 2.7% of a sample with roughly 150,000 clones, 84% of them seen once. Sequenced input: peripheral blood. These receptors all come from a woman at least 80 years old with COVID-19, enrolled during active disease.

The chain joins TRBV2 to TRBJ1-1; D possibly corresponds to TRBD1 (6 bases). Between the trimmed V and J ends, which lost 4 bases and 3 bases, there was a span of 12 bases. Germline V lookup: CDR1 SNHLY, CDR2 FYNNEI. There are 14 residues in the CDR3. CDR3 bases: TGTGCCAGCAGTGTCACAGGGTCGGACACTGAAGCTTTCTTT. Protein product: CASSVTGSDTEAFF.

The J gene is TRBJ2-6, the V gene TRBV28; D possibly corresponds to TRBD1 (6 bases). The CDR3 length is 15 residues. Deletions cut 7 bases from V and 4 bases from J, with 14 bases between. CDR1 MDHEN and CDR2 SYDVKM come from the germline V gene. DNA of the CDR3: TGTGCCAGCACCCCAGGGGTGACCGGGGCCAACGTCCTGACTTTC. This encodes CASTPGVTGANVLTF.

In DNA, the CDR3 is TGTGCCAGCAGCCAGCGGGGGGGCTACAATGAGCAGTTCTTC. It is translated as CASSQRGGYNEQFF. This sequence joins TRBV5-4 and TRBJ2-1; TRBD2 matches 10 bases. With V trimmed by 4 bases and J by 3 bases, 1 base remained unmatched. The germline gives CDR1 SGHNT, CDR2 YYREEE (reference sequence). There are 14 residues in the CDR3.

In its sample, this clone was seen once. J is TRBJ2-5 and V is TRBV4-1; TRBD1 might be the D (6 bases). This CDR3 is 14 amino acids long. Trimming stripped 4 bases from V and 4 bases from J, with 13 bases between. Germline-derived CDR1 and CDR2 are MGHRA and YSYEKL. Here the CDR3 DNA reads TGCGCCAGCAGCCTAAGGGGGTTCATAGAGACCCAGTACTTC. Its translation: CASSLRGFIETQYF.

The rearrangement joins TRBV11-3 to TRBJ2-1; D unresolved. This CDR3 is 12 amino acids long. Deletions cut 5 bases from V and 6 bases from J, with 8 bases between. Germline lookup yields CDR1 SGHNT and CDR2 YENEEA. In nucleotides, the CDR3 is TGTGCCAGCAGCAGAGGTGGCAATGAGCAGTTCTTC. It encodes CASSRGGNEQFF.

The chain carries TRBV27 and TRBJ1-3, with a weak D call TRBD1 (6 bases). Germline V lookup: CDR1 MNHEY, CDR2 SMNVEV (reference sequence). The CDR3 consists of 18 residues. The V gene lost 6 bases and the J gene lost 4 bases, with 25 bases spanning the gap. The CDR3 bases are TGTGCCAGCAGCTCCGCCCCTCCAGGGGCCATGAGAGGAAACACCATATATTTT. It encodes CASSSAPPGAMRGNTIYF.

The chain combines TRBV3-1 (or the pseudogene TRBV3-2) with TRBJ1-6; 9 bases fit TRBD1. The CDR3 spans 16 residues. CDR1 and CDR2 (germline): LGHDT, YNNKEL (reference sequence). Unmatched junction bases numbered 6, after V lost 5 bases and J lost 4 bases. The CDR3 bases are TGTGCCAGCAGCAGTGGACAGGGGAGGTATAATTCACCCCTCCACTTT. Amino acids: CASSSGQGRYNSPLHF.

This rearrangement joins TRBV18 to TRBJ1-2; D gene unclear. The CDR3 sequence is 16 residues long. Germline V lookup: CDR1 KGHSH, CDR2 LQKENI. V dropped 3 bases and J dropped 4 bases, with 18 bases sitting between them. CDR3 bases: TGTGCCAGCTCACCTAATTGGGAGCCAGCCGGCTATGGCTACACCTTC. Its protein is CASSPNWEPAGYGYTF.

The genes are TRBV2 and TRBJ2-3; no firm D call. The CDR3 loop spans 14 amino acids. The V gene's germline CDR1 is SNHLY and CDR2 FYNNEI. V was pared by 3 bases and J by 1 base, with 8 bases between. The CDR3 DNA is TGTGCCAGCAGTGAGGTCACGGGCACAGATACGCAGTATTTT. This sequence encodes CASSEVTGTDTQYF. The whole variable domain, remainder taken from reference TRBV2 and TRBJ2-3, is EPEVTQTPSHQVTQMGQEVILRCVPISNHLYFYWYRQILGQKVEFLVSFYNNEISEKSEIFDDQFSVERPDGSNFTLKIRSTKLEDSAMYFCASSEVTGTDTQYFGPGTRLTVL.

V and J are TRBV4-3 and TRBJ2-5; D unclear. Germline CDR1 is LGHNA and CDR2 is YSLEER. CDR3 length: 14 amino acids. V was pared by 0 bases and J by 1 base, with 6 bases between. As DNA, the CDR3 is TGCGCCAGCAGCCAAGATAACAGCCAAGAGACCCAGTACTTC. Translated: CASSQDNSQETQYF.

This clone was seen a handful of times. V gene TRBV15 combines with J gene TRBJ2-5; D is uncertain. CDR3 length: 13 amino acids. Germline CDR1 and CDR2: LNHNV and YYDKDF (reference sequence). Deletions cut 0 bases from V and 7 bases from J, with 9 bases between. The CDR3 loop reads CATSRDSLGTQYF. As DNA, the CDR3 is TGTGCCACCAGCAGAGACTCACTCGGGACCCAGTACTTC.

This rearrangement joins TRBV6-1 to TRBJ1-2, with D possibly matching TRBD1 (6 bases). The germline gives CDR1 MNHNS, CDR2 SASEGT. Trimming took 1 base from V and 4 from J, leaving 13 bases between them. The CDR3 sequence is 15 residues long. CDR3 protein: CASSEGGGATYGYTF. The CDR3 region has the DNA TGTGCCAGCAGTGAAGGAGGGGGTGCTACCTATGGCTACACCTTC.

The V and J genes are TRBV7-9 and TRBJ1-6; D is unclear. The germline gives CDR1 SEHNR, CDR2 FQNEAQ (reference sequence). V lost 1 base and J 7 bases, leaving 8 bases between the germline ends. The CDR3 runs to 14 residues. The CDR3 reads CASSLVTGNSPLHF. The CDR3 DNA follows: TGTGCCAGCAGCTTAGTTACCGGGAATTCACCCCTCCACTTT.

V gene TRBV10-3 combines with J gene TRBJ2-7; 8 nucleotides agree with TRBD2. The V segment lost 6 bases and the J segment 5 bases; nucleotides outside the gene matches: 9. There are 14 residues in the CDR3. Per germline, CDR1 ENHRY and CDR2 SYGVKD. This CDR3 is CAISAGGGSHEQYF. In DNA, the CDR3 is TGTGCCATCAGCGCCGGGGGGGGGTCCCACGAGCAGTACTTC.

V is TRBV9 and J is TRBJ2-1, with 8 bases that match TRBD2. Germline V lookup: CDR1 SGDLS, CDR2 YYNGEE. The CDR3 contains 15 residues. The V gene end was trimmed by 2 bases and the J gene end by 3 bases; junction bases not matched to a gene: 4. The CDR3 reads CASSVTGGYYNEQFF. CDR3 nucleotide sequence: TGTGCCAGCAGCGTCACGGGGGGGTACTACAATGAGCAGTTCTTC. The whole variable domain, remainder taken from reference TRBV9 and TRBJ2-1, is DSGVTQTPKHLITATGQRVTLRCSPRSGDLSVYWYQQSLDQGLQFLIQYYNGEERAKGNILERFSAQQFPDLHSELNLSSLELGDSALYFCASSVTGGYYNEQFFGPGTRLTVL.

This clone was seen once. V and J are TRBV5-5 and TRBJ1-6; possible D gene TRBD1, 6 bases. Trimming cost V 0 bases and J 6 bases, with 7 bases left between them. The CDR3 has 14 amino acids. Germline loops: CDR1 SGHKS, CDR2 YYEKEE (reference sequence). CDR3 in amino acids: CASSLVQGNSPLHF. CDR3 sequence (DNA): TGTGCCAGCAGCTTGGTACAGGGTAATTCACCCCTCCACTTT.

V and J are TRBV10-3 and TRBJ2-1; 9 bases agree with TRBD1. V lost 0 bases to trimming and J lost 5 bases; unmatched junction nucleotides: 5. The CDR3 totals 16 residues. Germline V gene data show CDR1 as ENHRY and CDR2 as SYGVKD. CDR3 sequence: CAISESKGQGDNEQFF. The CDR3 DNA reads TGTGCCATCAGTGAGTCGAAGGGACAGGGTGACAATGAGCAGTTCTTC.

CDR3 nucleotides: TGTGCCAGCAGGGTTTCTGCCGGGACAGGGATTGGTGGCTACACCTTC. It is translated as CASRVSAGTGIGGYTF. V usage is TRBV6-4 and J usage is TRBJ1-2; 9 bases agree with TRBD1. Germline values: CDR1 MRHNA, CDR2 SNTAGT. Losses at the gene ends were 6 bases for V and 7 bases for J; bases not matched to a gene: 15. This CDR3 spans 16 amino acids.

The CDR3 nucleotides are TGTGCCAGCAGCCTCGGACAGGGGGCAAGATCGAGCACAGATACGCAGTATTTT. Its translation is CASSLGQGARSSTDTQYF. The chain joins TRBV27 to TRBJ2-3; 11 bases line up with TRBD1. From germline, CDR1 is MNHEY and CDR2 SMNVEV (reference sequence). The V gene end was trimmed by 6 bases and the J gene end by 0 bases; junction bases not matched to a gene: 11. CDR3 length equals 18 residues.

The chain joins TRBV10-3 to TRBJ1-1; D possibly corresponds to TRBD1 (5 bases). The germline V gene has CDR1 ENHRY and CDR2 SYGVKD. This CDR3 spans 16 amino acids. V shed 0 bases and J shed 1 base, with 12 bases lying between them. The CDR3 bases are TGTGCCATCAGTGAGTCTAGGGGAATAGCGAACACTGAAGCTTTCTTT. It yields the protein CAISESRGIANTEAFF.

The chain carries TRBV28 and TRBJ2-5; no clear D. There are 13 residues in the CDR3. CDR1 and CDR2 from the germline V gene are MDHEN and SYDVKM. Trimming shortened V by 5 bases and J by 8 bases, and 15 bases separated the two germline ends. The CDR3 is CASSPPPVYTQYF. CDR3 DNA sequence: TGTGCCAGCAGTCCCCCCCCAGTGTATACCCAGTACTTC. The variable domain in full, completed from reference TRBV28 and TRBJ2-5, reads DVKVTQSSRYLVKRTGEKVFLECVQDMDHENMFWYRQDPGLGLRLIYFSYDVKMKEKGDIPEGYSVSREKKERFSLILESASTNQTSMYLCASSPPPVYTQYFGPGTRLLVL.

The chain carries TRBV7-9 and TRBJ2-1; 12 nucleotides match TRBD2. Germline CDR1 is SEHNR and CDR2 is FQNEAQ (reference sequence). CDR3 length: 17 residues. V lost 5 bases, J lost 9 bases, and 14 bases stayed unmatched. The CDR3 DNA follows: TGTGCCAGCAGCCTACGACTAGCGGGAGATCTCCTCTCTGAGCAGTTCTTC. This encodes CASSLRLAGDLLSEQFF. The full variable domain, completed using reference TRBV7-9 and TRBJ2-1, is DTGVSQNPRHKITKRGQNVTFRCDPISEHNRLYWYRQTLGQGPEFLTYFQNEAQLEKSRLLSDRFSAERPKGSFSTLEIQRTEQGDSAMYLCASSLRLAGDLLSEQFFGPGTRLTVL.

This chain links TRBV9 with TRBJ2-7, with 7 bases lining up with TRBD2. V was pared by 0 bases and J by 3 bases, with 6 bases of the junction left unmatched. Germline assignment: CDR1 SGDLS and CDR2 YYNGEE. The CDR3 has 15 residues. CDR3 bases: TGTGCCAGCAGCGTAGGGGTAGCGGGTGTCTACGAGCAGTACTTC. The encoded protein is CASSVGVAGVYEQYF.

Notes on this clone: The same CDR3 arises from other DNA sequences in this sample as well. The V and J genes are TRBV11-3 and TRBJ2-2, with a tentative D call TRBD1 (5 bases). The germline CDR1 and CDR2 sequences are SGHNT and YENEEA. CDR3 length: 14 amino acids. Trimming stripped 0 bases from V and 3 bases from J, with 5 bases between. CDR3 protein: CASSLETDTGELFF. The DNA for the CDR3 is TGTGCCAGCAGCTTAGAGACAGACACCGGGGAGCTGTTTTTT.

The chain employs TRBV2 and TRBJ2-5; 8 bases match TRBD1. This CDR3 is 14 amino acids long. Germline V lookup: CDR1 SNHLY, CDR2 FYNNEI. The V gene end was trimmed by 8 bases and the J gene end by 2 bases; junction bases not matched to a gene: 7. In nucleotides, the CDR3 is TGTGCCAGCGGTCGGGACAGGATGCAAGAGACCCAGTACTTC. Amino acids: CASGRDRMQETQYF.

The chain is built from TRBV28 and TRBJ1-2; 9 bases are a match to TRBD1. Per germline, CDR1 MDHEN and CDR2 SYDVKM. The CDR3 extends over 16 amino acids. V shed 6 bases and J 8 bases; nucleotides not matched to a gene: 16. The CDR3 loop reads CASSPYPGTGFGGYTF. CDR3 coding DNA: TGTGCCAGCAGCCCCTATCCCGGGACAGGGTTTGGCGGCTACACCTTC.

The J gene is TRBJ1-6, the V gene TRBV3-1 (or the pseudogene TRBV3-2); weak D call: TRBD1 (5 bases). Trimming took off 0 bases at V and 9 bases at J, with 12 bases between the two ends. This CDR3 spans 15 amino acids. Germline values: CDR1 LGHDT, CDR2 YNNKEL (reference sequence). CDR3 coding DNA: TGTGCCAGCAGCCAAGATCCAGGGAGGGTTTCACCCCTCCACTTT. This codes for CASSQDPGRVSPLHF.

The V and J genes are TRBV7-8 and TRBJ1-1, with 7 bases aligning to TRBD1. The V and J ends lost 3 bases and 0 bases, in that order; junction bases with no gene match: 7. Germline CDR1 is SGHVS and CDR2 is FQNEAQ. This CDR3 comprises 16 residues. CDR3 in amino acids: CASSFRTGAMNTEAFF. The CDR3 DNA reads TGTGCCAGCAGCTTTAGGACAGGAGCTATGAACACTGAAGCTTTCTTT. Full variable domain (outside the CDR3, taken from reference TRBV7-8 and TRBJ1-1): GAGVSQSPRYKVAKRGQDVALRCDPISGHVSLFWYQQALGQGPEFLTYFQNEAQLDKSGLPSDRFFAERPEGSVSTLKIQRTQQEDSAVYLCASSFRTGAMNTEAFFGQGTRLTVV.

The CDR3 loop reads CASRDFTGELFF. As DNA, the CDR3 is TGTGCCAGCCGGGACTTCACCGGGGAGCTGTTTTTT. The rearrangement joins TRBV2 to TRBJ2-2; TRBD2 might be the D (6 bases). The CDR3 extends over 12 amino acids. Germline CDR1 and CDR2: SNHLY and FYNNEI. The ends were cut back, 8 bases at V and 4 bases at J, with 8 bases in the middle.